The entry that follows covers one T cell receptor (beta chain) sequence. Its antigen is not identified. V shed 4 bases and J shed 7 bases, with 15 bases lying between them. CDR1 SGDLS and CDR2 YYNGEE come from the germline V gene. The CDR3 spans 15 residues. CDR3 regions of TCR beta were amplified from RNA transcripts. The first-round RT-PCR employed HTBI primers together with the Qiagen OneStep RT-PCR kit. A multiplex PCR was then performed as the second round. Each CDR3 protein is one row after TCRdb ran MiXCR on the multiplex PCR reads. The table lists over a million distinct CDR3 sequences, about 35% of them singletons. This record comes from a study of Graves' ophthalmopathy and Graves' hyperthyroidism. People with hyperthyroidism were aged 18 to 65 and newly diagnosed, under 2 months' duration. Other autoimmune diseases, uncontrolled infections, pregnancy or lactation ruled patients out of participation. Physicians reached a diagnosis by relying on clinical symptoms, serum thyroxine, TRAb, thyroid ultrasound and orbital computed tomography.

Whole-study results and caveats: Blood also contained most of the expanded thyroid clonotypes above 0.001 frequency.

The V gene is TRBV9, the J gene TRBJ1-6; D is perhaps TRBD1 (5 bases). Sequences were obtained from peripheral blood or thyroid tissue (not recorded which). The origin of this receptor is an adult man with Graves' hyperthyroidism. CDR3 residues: CASSRDFSSNSPLHF. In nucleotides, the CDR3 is TGTGCCAGCAGCCGGGACTTCAGCTCGAATTCACCCCTCCACTTT.